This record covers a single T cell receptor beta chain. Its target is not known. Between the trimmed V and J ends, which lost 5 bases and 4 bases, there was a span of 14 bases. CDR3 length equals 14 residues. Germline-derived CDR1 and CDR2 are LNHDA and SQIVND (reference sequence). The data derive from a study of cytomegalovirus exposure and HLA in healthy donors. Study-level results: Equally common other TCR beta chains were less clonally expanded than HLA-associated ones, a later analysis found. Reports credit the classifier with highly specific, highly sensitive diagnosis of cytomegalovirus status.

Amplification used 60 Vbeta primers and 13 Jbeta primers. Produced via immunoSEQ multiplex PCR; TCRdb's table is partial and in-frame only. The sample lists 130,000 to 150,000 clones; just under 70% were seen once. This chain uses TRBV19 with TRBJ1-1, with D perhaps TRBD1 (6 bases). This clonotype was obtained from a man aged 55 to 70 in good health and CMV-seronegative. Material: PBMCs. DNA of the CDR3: TGTGCCAGTAGTCCACAGGGAATTGTCACTGAAGCTTTCTTT. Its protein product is CASSPQGIVTEAFF.